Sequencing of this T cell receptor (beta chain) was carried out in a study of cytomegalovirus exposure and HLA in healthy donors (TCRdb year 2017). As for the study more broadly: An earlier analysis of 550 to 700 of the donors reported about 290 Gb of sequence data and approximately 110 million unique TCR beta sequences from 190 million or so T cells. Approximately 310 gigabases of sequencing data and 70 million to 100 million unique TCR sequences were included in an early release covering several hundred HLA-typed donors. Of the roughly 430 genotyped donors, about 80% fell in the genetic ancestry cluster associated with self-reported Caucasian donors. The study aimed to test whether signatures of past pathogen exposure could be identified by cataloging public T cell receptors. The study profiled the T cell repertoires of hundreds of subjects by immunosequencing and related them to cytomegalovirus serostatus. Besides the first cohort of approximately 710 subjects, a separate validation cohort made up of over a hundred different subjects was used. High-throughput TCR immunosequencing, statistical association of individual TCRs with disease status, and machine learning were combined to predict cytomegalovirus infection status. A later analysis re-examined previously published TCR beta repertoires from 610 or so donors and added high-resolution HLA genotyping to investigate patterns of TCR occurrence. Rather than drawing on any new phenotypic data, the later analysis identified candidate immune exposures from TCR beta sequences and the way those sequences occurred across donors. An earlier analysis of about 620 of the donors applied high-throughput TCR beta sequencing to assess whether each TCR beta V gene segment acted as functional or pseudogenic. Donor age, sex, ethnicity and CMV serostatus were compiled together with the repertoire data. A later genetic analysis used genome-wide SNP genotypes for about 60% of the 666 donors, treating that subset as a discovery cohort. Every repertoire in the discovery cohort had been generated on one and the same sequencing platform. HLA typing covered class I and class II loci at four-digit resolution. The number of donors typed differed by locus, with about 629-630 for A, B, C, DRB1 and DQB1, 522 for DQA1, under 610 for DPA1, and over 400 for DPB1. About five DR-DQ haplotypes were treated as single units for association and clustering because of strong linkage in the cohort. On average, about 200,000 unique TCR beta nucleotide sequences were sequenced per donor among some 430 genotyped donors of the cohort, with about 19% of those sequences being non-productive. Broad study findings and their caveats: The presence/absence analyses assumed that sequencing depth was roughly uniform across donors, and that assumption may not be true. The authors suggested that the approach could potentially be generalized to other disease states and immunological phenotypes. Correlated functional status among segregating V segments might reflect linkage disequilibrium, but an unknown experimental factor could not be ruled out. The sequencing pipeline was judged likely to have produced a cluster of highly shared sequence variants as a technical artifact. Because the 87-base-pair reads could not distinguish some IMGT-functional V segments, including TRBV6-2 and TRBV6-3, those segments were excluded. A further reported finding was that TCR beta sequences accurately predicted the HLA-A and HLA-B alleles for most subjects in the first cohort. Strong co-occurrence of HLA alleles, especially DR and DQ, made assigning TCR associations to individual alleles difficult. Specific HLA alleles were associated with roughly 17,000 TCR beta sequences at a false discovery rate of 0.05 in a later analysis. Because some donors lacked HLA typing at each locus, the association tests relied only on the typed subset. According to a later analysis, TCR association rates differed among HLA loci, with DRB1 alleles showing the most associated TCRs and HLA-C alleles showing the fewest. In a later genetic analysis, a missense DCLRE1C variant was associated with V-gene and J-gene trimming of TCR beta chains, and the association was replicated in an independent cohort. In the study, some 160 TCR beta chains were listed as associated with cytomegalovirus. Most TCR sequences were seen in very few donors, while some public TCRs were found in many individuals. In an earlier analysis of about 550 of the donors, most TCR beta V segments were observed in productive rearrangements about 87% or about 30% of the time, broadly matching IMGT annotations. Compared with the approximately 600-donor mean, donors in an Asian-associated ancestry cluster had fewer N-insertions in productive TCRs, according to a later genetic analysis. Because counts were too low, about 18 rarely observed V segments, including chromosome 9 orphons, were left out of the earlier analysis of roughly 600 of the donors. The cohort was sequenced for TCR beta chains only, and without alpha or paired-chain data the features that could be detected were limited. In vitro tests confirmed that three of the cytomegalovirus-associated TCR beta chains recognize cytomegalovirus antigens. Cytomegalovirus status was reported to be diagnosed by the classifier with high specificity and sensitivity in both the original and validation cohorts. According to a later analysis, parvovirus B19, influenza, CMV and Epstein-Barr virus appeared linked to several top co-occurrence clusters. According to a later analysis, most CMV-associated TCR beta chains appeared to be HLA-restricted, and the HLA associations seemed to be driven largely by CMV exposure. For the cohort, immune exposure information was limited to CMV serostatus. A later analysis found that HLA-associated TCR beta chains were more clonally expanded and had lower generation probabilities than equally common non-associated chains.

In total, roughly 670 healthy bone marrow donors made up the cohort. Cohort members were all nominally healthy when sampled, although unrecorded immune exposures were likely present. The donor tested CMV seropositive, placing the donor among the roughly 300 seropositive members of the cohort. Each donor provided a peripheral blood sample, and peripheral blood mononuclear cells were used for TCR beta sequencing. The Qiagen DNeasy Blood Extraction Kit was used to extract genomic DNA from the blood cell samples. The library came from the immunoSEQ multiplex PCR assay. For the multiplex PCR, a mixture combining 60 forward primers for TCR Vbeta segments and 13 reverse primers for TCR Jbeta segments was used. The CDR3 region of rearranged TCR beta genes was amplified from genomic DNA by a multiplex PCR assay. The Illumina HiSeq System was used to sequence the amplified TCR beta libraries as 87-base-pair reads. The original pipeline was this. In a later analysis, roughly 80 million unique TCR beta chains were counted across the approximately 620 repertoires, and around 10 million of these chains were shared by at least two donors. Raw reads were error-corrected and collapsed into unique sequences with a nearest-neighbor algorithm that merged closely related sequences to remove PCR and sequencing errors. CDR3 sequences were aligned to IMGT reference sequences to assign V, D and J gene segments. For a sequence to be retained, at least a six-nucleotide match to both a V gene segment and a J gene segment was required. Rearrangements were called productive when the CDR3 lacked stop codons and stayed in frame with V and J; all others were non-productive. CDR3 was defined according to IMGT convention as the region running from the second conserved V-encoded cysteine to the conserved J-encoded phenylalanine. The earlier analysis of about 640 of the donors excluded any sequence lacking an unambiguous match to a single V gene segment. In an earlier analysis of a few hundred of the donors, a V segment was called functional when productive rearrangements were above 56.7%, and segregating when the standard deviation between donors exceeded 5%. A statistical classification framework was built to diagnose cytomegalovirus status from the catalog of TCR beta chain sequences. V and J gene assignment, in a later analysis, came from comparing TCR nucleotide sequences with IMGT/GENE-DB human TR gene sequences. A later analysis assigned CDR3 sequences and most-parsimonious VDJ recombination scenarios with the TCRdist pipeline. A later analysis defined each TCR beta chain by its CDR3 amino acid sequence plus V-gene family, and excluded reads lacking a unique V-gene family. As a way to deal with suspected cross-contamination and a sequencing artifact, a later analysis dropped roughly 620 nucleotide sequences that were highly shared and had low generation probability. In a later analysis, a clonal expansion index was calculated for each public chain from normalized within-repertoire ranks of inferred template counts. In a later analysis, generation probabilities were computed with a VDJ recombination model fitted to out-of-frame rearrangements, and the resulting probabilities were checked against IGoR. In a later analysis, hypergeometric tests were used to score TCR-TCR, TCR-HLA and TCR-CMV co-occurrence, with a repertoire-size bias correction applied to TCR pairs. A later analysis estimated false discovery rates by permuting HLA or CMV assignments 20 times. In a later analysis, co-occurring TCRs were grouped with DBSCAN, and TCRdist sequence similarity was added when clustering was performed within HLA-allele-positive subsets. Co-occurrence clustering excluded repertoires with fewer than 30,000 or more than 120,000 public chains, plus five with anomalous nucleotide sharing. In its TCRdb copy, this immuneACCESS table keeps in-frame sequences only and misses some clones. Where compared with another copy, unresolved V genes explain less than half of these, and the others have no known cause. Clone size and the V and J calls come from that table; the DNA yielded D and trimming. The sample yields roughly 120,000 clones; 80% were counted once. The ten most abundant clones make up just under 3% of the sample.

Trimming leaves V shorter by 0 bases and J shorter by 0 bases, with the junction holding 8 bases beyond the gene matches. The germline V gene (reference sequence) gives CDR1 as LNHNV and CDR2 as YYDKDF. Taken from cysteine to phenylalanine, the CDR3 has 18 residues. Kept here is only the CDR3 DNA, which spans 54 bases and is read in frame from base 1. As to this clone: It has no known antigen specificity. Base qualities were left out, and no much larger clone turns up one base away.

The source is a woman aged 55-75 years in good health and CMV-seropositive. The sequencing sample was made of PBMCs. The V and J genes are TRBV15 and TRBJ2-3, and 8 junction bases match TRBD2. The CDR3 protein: CATSRDGVASGSTDTQYF. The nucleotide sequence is TGTGCCACCAGCAGAGATGGAGTTGCTAGCGGGAGCACAGATACGCAGTATTTT.